This entry lists 29 T cell receptor beta chains sequenced from one sample in a study of shared clonotypes between healthy human individuals. TCRdb's copy holds only in-frame clones and misses some; the assay was immunoSEQ multiplex PCR. Here the sample spans around 1,000,000 clones, approximately 75% being singletons. The specimen was memory CD4+ T cells from PBMCs. Subset in this sample: CD45RA-negative fraction. Source of these receptors: a man between 18 and 35 years old in good health. Some clones in this sample may be carry-over from other donors' samples.

The chain recombines TRBV9 with TRBJ1-1, with TRBD1 matching over 7 bases. Germline V gives CDR1 SGDLS, CDR2 YYNGEE. This CDR3 spans 14 amino acids. Trimming took 3 bases from V and 4 from J; bases not matched to a gene: 6. CDR3 bases: TGTGCCAGCAGCGAGGGAGGGGGCGTCACTGAAGCTTTCTTT. This gives the protein CASSEGGGVTEAFF.

The count of this clone is one. The chain combines TRBV2 with TRBJ1-2; 9 nucleotides line up with TRBD1. Germline V gene sequence: CDR1 SNHLY, CDR2 FYNNEI. The trim removed 4 bases at V and 4 bases at J, leaving 7 bases unmatched. The CDR3 runs 15 residues. The CDR3, as DNA: TGTGCCAGCAGTGTAAGACAGGGGGTGGTCTATGGCTACACCTTC. Translation gives CASSVRQGVVYGYTF. Supplemented by reference TRBV2 and TRBJ1-2, the full variable domain reads EPEVTQTPSHQVTQMGQEVILRCVPISNHLYFYWYRQILGQKVEFLVSFYNNEISEKSEIFDDQFSVERPDGSNFTLKIRSTKLEDSAMYFCASSVRQGVVYGYTFGSGTRLTVV.

This clone was counted once. This likely reflects a read error, since a far larger clone is one base away. At the DNA level, this CDR3 is encoded by other sequences in the same sample as well. The V call is TRBV5-1, the J call TRBJ2-7; 10 bases fit TRBD1. Trimming took 4 bases from V and 2 from J; bases not matched to a gene: 3. Looked up from germline, CDR1 is SGHRS and CDR2 is YFSETQ. The CDR3 sequence is 14 residues long. CDR3 DNA: TGCGCCAGCAGCACAGGACAGGGGGCCTACGAGCAGTACTTC. Amino acids: CASSTGQGAYEQYF.

The rearrangement links TRBV15 to TRBJ1-1; D is unclear. Per germline, CDR1 LNHNV and CDR2 YYDKDF (reference sequence). CDR3 length: 15 residues. V was clipped by 1 base and J by 2 bases, with 11 bases between them. The CDR3 nucleotides read TGTGCCACCAGCAGAGGGTCGATGGGAAACACTGAAGCTTTCTTT. This encodes CATSRGSMGNTEAFF.

Written as DNA, the CDR3 is TGTGCCAGCGCAGCCCCGGGACATGTACAGCGAGCTTTCTTT. It yields the protein CASAAPGHVQRAFF. The rearrangement links TRBV25-1 to TRBJ1-1; TRBD1 might be the D (6 bases). The germline CDR1 and CDR2 sequences are MGHDK and SYGVNS. This CDR3 comprises 14 residues. Trimming cost V 8 bases and J 10 bases, with 23 bases left between them.

The chain joins TRBV2 to TRBJ1-1, with D unclear. The V end was cut by 3 bases, the J end by 0 bases, with 8 bases between. The CDR3 is 14 amino acids. The germline V gene encodes CDR1 SNHLY and CDR2 FYNNEI. The CDR3 spells CASSDKSVNTEAFF. CDR3 DNA sequence: TGTGCCAGCAGTGATAAGAGTGTGAACACTGAAGCTTTCTTT.

The V gene is TRBV30, the J gene TRBJ1-2, with D hard to call. Trimming removed 0 bases at V and 4 bases at J, with 9 bases between. The germline gives CDR1 GTSNPN, CDR2 SVGIG (reference sequence). The CDR3 is 13 residues long. The DNA of the CDR3 is TGTGCCTGGAGTGTGGGGAATATCTATGGCTACACCTTC. Amino acid sequence: CAWSVGNIYGYTF.

This clone has only one observation. The rearrangement links TRBV10-3 to TRBJ2-7, with a weak D call TRBD2 (7 bases). The ends were cut back, 8 bases at V and 1 base at J, with 21 bases in the middle. In germline, CDR1 is ENHRY, CDR2 SYGVKD. CDR3 length equals 16 residues. CDR3 DNA: TGTGCCATCGGGGGGGCAGGGCAGAGTCTTTCCTACGAGCAGTACTTC. Protein: CAIGGAGQSLSYEQYF.

This clone was detected only a few times. The gene calls are TRBV10-3 and TRBJ1-3; D might be TRBD1 (6 bases). The CDR3 has 15 amino acids. V dropped 0 bases and J dropped 4 bases, with 10 bases sitting between them. Germline V gene sequence: CDR1 ENHRY, CDR2 SYGVKD. CDR3 nucleotide sequence: TGTGCCATCAGTGAGTCTCAGGGGACAGGAAACACCATATATTTT. Its protein is CAISESQGTGNTIYF.

In its sample, this clone was seen a few times. This chain connects TRBV5-1 to TRBJ2-3; D is undetermined. Germline CDR1 reads SGHRS; CDR2 reads YFSETQ. CDR3 length equals 12 residues. V was shortened by 4 bases and J by 5 bases, with 8 bases between the two germline ends. Here the CDR3 DNA reads TGCGCCAGCAGCCCGGCCCAAGATACGCAGTATTTT. It codes for CASSPAQDTQYF.

This chain uses TRBV30 with TRBJ1-2; no reliable D call. The CDR3 spans 11 residues. With 4 bases removed from V and 0 bases from J, the gap between germline ends came to 3 bases. The germline V gene has CDR1 GTSNPN and CDR2 SVGIG (reference sequence). CDR3 bases: TGTGCCTGGACATCTAACTATGGCTACACCTTC. Amino acid sequence: CAWTSNYGYTF.

The rearrangement uses TRBV4-1 and TRBJ2-1; D not certain. There are 16 residues in the CDR3. Germline-derived CDR1 and CDR2 are MGHRA and YSYEKL. Trimming shortened V by 3 bases and J by 2 bases, and 14 bases separated the two germline ends. The CDR3, as DNA: TGCGCCAGCAGCCAGTTGGACCTCCTGGCCTACAATGAGCAGTTCTTC. This translates into CASSQLDLLAYNEQFF.

This chain joins TRBV28 and TRBJ1-5; D unresolved. Trimming left V 4 bases short and J 1 base short, with 11 bases between. The CDR3 is 15 amino acids. Germline loops: CDR1 MDHEN, CDR2 SYDVKM. The CDR3 spells CASSSPGRSNQPQHF. Here the CDR3 DNA reads TGTGCCAGCAGTTCCCCGGGGAGGAGCAATCAGCCCCAGCATTTT.

The rearrangement links TRBV13 to TRBJ2-3; 7 bases fit TRBD1. V shed 5 bases and J 5 bases; nucleotides not matched to a gene: 10. The CDR3 spans 15 residues. Germline CDR1 and CDR2: PRHDT and FYEKMQ (reference sequence). The CDR3, as DNA: TGTGCCAGCAGCCCATGGACAGGAACCCGAGATACGCAGTATTTT. It encodes CASSPWTGTRDTQYF. Supplemented by reference TRBV13 and TRBJ2-3, the full variable domain reads AAGVIQSPRHLIKEKRETATLKCYPIPRHDTVYWYQQGPGQDPQFLISFYEKMQSDKGSIPDRFSAQQFSDYHSELNMSSLELGDSALYFCASSPWTGTRDTQYFGPGTRLTVL.

This clone appeared once. This chain connects TRBV25-1 to TRBJ2-7; TRBD2 matches 9 bases. After removal of 3 bases from V and 2 bases from J, the junction contained 2 bases not matched to a gene. CDR3 length: 14 amino acids. Germline V gene lookup returns CDR1 MGHDK and CDR2 SYGVNS. As DNA, the CDR3 is TGTGCCAGCAGTGATAGCGGGGGCACCTACGAGCAGTACTTC. This encodes CASSDSGGTYEQYF.

Concerning this clone itself: Germline and junction disagree at one end, which may indicate a read error. The chain carries TRBV11-2 and TRBJ2-7, with no clear D. Germline CDR1 and CDR2: SGHAT and FQNNGV. The CDR3 consists of 14 residues. The CDR3 coding sequence is TGTGCCAGCAGCTTATATCCAGACTCCTACGAGCGGTACTTC. Translation: CASSLYPDSYERYF.

CDR3 loop: CASSLGSYQPQHF. The CDR3 nucleotides are TGTGCCAGCAGTTTGGGCAGCTATCAGCCCCAGCATTTT. The chain is built from TRBV27 and TRBJ1-5; D unresolved. The CDR3 totals 13 residues. Germline CDR1 is MNHEY and CDR2 is SMNVEV (reference sequence). The V and J ends lost 3 bases and 5 bases respectively, with 8 bases between them.

The chain is built from TRBV5-1 and TRBJ2-5; the match to TRBD1 covers 8 bases. This CDR3 is 14 amino acids long. CDR1 SGHRS and CDR2 YFSETQ come from the germline V gene. V shed 5 bases and J 5 bases; nucleotides not matched to a gene: 8. The CDR3 bases are TGCGCCAGCAGTCAGGACAGGGTAGGGGAGACCCAGTACTTC. This gives the protein CASSQDRVGETQYF.

Only one count was recorded for this clone. The chain recombines TRBV6-5 with TRBJ1-1; D not resolved. V shed 2 bases and J shed 1 base, with 5 bases lying between them. This CDR3 spans 13 amino acids. From germline, CDR1 is MNHEY and CDR2 SVGAGI. The chain's CDR3 is CASSYRWNTEAFF. The CDR3 nucleotides are TGTGCCAGCAGTTACCGTTGGAACACTGAAGCTTTCTTT.

CDR3 loop: CASSESVGRAYGETQYF. In DNA, the CDR3 is TGTGCCAGCAGTGAATCGGTCGGGAGGGCTTATGGAGAGACCCAGTACTTC. This chain connects TRBV25-1 to TRBJ2-5; TRBD2 aligns across 8 bases. Trimming cost V 1 base and J 4 bases; bases outside gene matches: 11. The CDR3 length is 17 residues. Germline CDR1 MGHDK, CDR2 SYGVNS.

This chain links TRBV29-1 with TRBJ1-5; the D gene is possibly TRBD1 (5 bases). V was clipped by 6 bases and J by 7 bases, with 19 bases between them. The germline V gene encodes CDR1 SQVTM and CDR2 ANQGSEA. The CDR3 runs 14 residues. The CDR3 DNA sequence: TGCAGCGTGGCGGGCCCCGGTAGGGGACAGCCCCAGCATTTT. Translated, it gives CSVAGPGRGQPQHF.

The chain recombines TRBV29-1 with TRBJ1-1; no clear D. The CDR3 has 13 residues. Per the germline V gene, CDR1 is SQVTM and CDR2 is ANQGSEA. Trimming left V 7 bases short and J 4 bases short, with 16 bases between. This CDR3 reads CSAGPAGRTEAFF. CDR3 DNA: TGCAGCGCTGGCCCCGCTGGGCGCACTGAAGCTTTCTTT.

This chain joins TRBV15 and TRBJ2-3; D not resolved. CDR3 length: 13 residues. Germline V gives CDR1 LNHNV, CDR2 YYDKDF (reference sequence). V was clipped by 4 bases and J by 8 bases, with 13 bases between them. As DNA, the CDR3 is TGTGCCACCAGCACCCCCCGGTCGGGTACGCAGTATTTT. This gives the protein CATSTPRSGTQYF.

The chain uses TRBV29-1 and TRBJ2-2; D possibly uses TRBD1 or TRBD2 (5 bases each). The CDR3 length is 13 residues. Germline V lookup: CDR1 SQVTM, CDR2 ANQGSEA. Trimming shortened V by 7 bases and J by 5 bases, and 14 bases separated the two germline ends. The CDR3 region is CSAPGTSTGELFF. Here the CDR3 DNA reads TGCAGCGCCCCCGGGACCTCGACCGGGGAGCTGTTTTTT.

This chain links TRBV5-1 with TRBJ2-3, with 8 bases fitting TRBD1. The CDR3 totals 15 residues. V shed 4 bases, J shed 3 bases, and the junction held 7 bases outside the gene matches. CDR1 and CDR2 from the germline V gene are SGHRS and YFSETQ. The CDR3 reads CASSGGTGGTDTQYF. The CDR3 nucleotides are TGCGCCAGCAGCGGGGGGACAGGAGGTACAGATACGCAGTATTTT.

This clone was seen a handful of times. The gene calls are TRBV4-2 and TRBJ2-7; D tentatively fits TRBD1 or TRBD2 (5 bases each). CDR3 size: 17 residues. From germline, CDR1 is LGHNA and CDR2 YNFKEQ. V lost 0 bases and J lost 0, with 15 bases in between. CDR3 amino acids: CASSQDRFGDDSYEQYF. Written as DNA, the CDR3 is TGTGCCAGCAGCCAAGATAGGTTCGGGGACGACTCCTACGAGCAGTACTTC.

As for this clone: Distinct nucleotide sequences in the sample also encode this CDR3. The rearrangement uses TRBV7-2 and TRBJ2-7; the match to TRBD2 covers 7 bases. CDR1 is SGHTA, CDR2 FQGNSA, per germline. There are 14 residues in the CDR3. After removal of 3 bases from V and 0 bases from J, the junction contained 2 bases not matched to a gene. The DNA of the CDR3 is TGTGCCAGCAGCTTGACTAGCTTCTCCTACGAGCAGTACTTC. Amino acids: CASSLTSFSYEQYF.

This clone has only a few counts. Other DNA sequences in the same sample also yield this CDR3. V usage is TRBV5-4 and J usage is TRBJ1-3; D call uncertain. The V and J ends lost 0 bases and 0 bases respectively, with 4 bases between them. This CDR3 is built from 14 residues. CDR1 and CDR2 from the germline V gene are SGHNT and YYREEE (reference sequence). CDR3 loop: CASSLGSSGNTIYF. In nucleotides, the CDR3 is TGTGCCAGCAGCTTGGGCAGCTCTGGAAACACCATATATTTT.

The chain uses TRBV27 and TRBJ1-2; 7 bases match TRBD1. The CDR3 length is 16 residues. V dropped 0 bases and J dropped 2; count of bases not matched to a gene: 6. The germline CDR1 and CDR2 sequences are MNHEY and SMNVEV (reference sequence). CDR3 amino acids: CASSLSTGTVNYGYTF. The CDR3 DNA is TGTGCCAGCAGTTTATCCACCGGGACAGTCAACTATGGCTACACCTTC.